Listed below are T cell receptor beta chains from one sample, sequenced in a study of shared clonotypes between healthy human individuals. Libraries were prepared by immunoSEQ multiplex PCR; TCRdb keeps only in-frame clonotypes and omits some of them. The sample shows about 980,000 clones, approximately 80% of them seen only once. Source material: memory CD4+ T cells sorted from blood. The receptors shown here come from a man aged 18 to 30 in good health. CDR3s include the opening cysteine and the closing phenylalanine or tryptophan. The order of the fields is CDR3 DNA, CDR3 protein, J gene, V gene, D gene, clone size. The D gene is left open where the match is weak. Clone sizes are given selectively: once, few, many, or a class where the clone is expanded.

TGTGCCAGCAGCAGGCTGGGGGTGAGGGAAAAACTGTTTTTT CASSRLGVREKLFF TRBJ1-4 TRBV2 . .
TGTGCCAGCAGTCCCACAGGATTCGCTAGCACAGATACGCAGTATTTT CASSPTGFASTDTQYF TRBJ2-3 TRBV6-6 . .
TGCGCCAGCAGCTTGGGGCAGGGGTTCACAGATACGCAGTATTTT CASSLGQGFTDTQYF TRBJ2-3 TRBV5-1 . .
TGTGCTAGCAGCCCGCTGGTAGCGGGAGGCTACAATGAGCAGTTCTTC CASSPLVAGGYNEQFF TRBJ2-1 TRBV7-7 TRBD2 once
TGTGCCAGCAGTTTACTCGGCGGGATGGTCTACGAGCAGTACTTC CASSLLGGMVYEQYF TRBJ2-7 TRBV27 . .
TGTGCCTGGAGTGTAGGGGCCAGGGAAGCTTTCTTT CAWSVGAREAFF TRBJ1-1 TRBV30 . .
TGTGCCTGTACCTTGGACAGGGGCACTGAAGCTTTCTTT CACTLDRGTEAFF TRBJ1-1 TRBV30 TRBD1 .
TGTGCCAGCAGCTCTCCGGGACAGTTCTGGGGCTACACCTTC CASSSPGQFWGYTF TRBJ1-2 TRBV7-2 TRBD1 many
TGTGCCAGCAGTTACCCAACGGGACAGCGGGCCAACGTCCTGACTTTC CASSYPTGQRANVLTF TRBJ2-6 TRBV6-6 TRBD1 .
TGTGCCATCAGGGGCAGGACTAGCGGGGATTCCTACGAGCAGTACTTC CAIRGRTSGDSYEQYF TRBJ2-7 TRBV10-3 TRBD2 .
TGTGCCTGGACTCCACCATACAGGAGCTCCTACGAGCAGTACTTC CAWTPPYRSSYEQYF TRBJ2-7 TRBV30 . .
TGTGCCAGCTCTCAAAGCGGACACTCTGGAAACACCATATATTTT CASSQSGHSGNTIYF TRBJ1-3 TRBV18 . .
TGTGCCAGCAGCCAGGACAATGAGCAGTTCTTC CASSQDNEQFF TRBJ2-1 TRBV11-3 . .
TGCGCCAGCAGCTTGACGCAGGACTACGAGCAGTACTTC CASSLTQDYEQYF TRBJ2-7 TRBV5-1 . .
TGTGCCTGGAGTGCAGGGAGTCCGGGACAGGGTTTTCTTTTT CAWSAGSPGQGFLF TRBJ1-4 TRBV30 TRBD1 .
TGTGCCAGCAGCCAAGGGATCTTACTTAATTCACCCCTCCACTTT CASSQGILLNSPLHF TRBJ1-6 TRBV14 . .
TGTGCCAGTAGTACCCTGGGGGCGAAAGTGTCATCCCTCCACTTT CASSTLGAKVSSLHF TRBJ1-6 TRBV19 . .
TGTGCCAGCAGCTTGGGCCCGAGGACAGATACTTACGAGCAATACTTC CASSLGPRTDTYEQYF TRBJ2-7 TRBV5-4 . .
TGCGCCAGCAGCCCAGGGGACAGGACCAACTCCTACGAGCAGTACTTC CASSPGDRTNSYEQYF TRBJ2-7 TRBV5-1 TRBD1 few
TGTGCCAGCACCCCCGGGGGGGCTCGTAGGTACGAGCAGTACTTC CASTPGGARRYEQYF TRBJ2-7 TRBV9 TRBD2 .
TGTGCCAGCAGCGGGCCCAACACCGGGGAGCTGTTTTTT CASSGPNTGELFF TRBJ2-2 TRBV5-6 . .
TGTGCCAGCAGCAGAGAGGCGGGGAAGGGGGAGACCCAGTACTTC CASSREAGKGETQYF TRBJ2-5 TRBV7-2 . .
TGCGCCAGCAGCGTGACTAGCGGGACCTACGAGCAGTACTTC CASSVTSGTYEQYF TRBJ2-7 TRBV5-1 TRBD2 .
TGTGCCAGCACGGGGACAGGGGGAACCTACGAGCAGTACTTC CASTGTGGTYEQYF TRBJ2-7 TRBV6-5 TRBD1 .
TGTGCCTCGGTGGGGATCGTTGGTTCACCCCTCCACTTT CASVGIVGSPLHF TRBJ1-6 TRBV7-2 . .